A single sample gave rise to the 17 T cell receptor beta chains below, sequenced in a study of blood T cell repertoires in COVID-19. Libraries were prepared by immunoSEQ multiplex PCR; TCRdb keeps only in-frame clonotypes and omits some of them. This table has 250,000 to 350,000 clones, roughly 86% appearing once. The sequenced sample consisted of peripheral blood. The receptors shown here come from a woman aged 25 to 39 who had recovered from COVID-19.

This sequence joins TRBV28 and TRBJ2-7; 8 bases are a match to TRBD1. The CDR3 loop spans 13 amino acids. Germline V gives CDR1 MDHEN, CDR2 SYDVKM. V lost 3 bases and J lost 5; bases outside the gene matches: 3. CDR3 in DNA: TGTGCCAGCAGTTTGACAGGGGCGGACGAGCAGTACTTC. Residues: CASSLTGADEQYF.

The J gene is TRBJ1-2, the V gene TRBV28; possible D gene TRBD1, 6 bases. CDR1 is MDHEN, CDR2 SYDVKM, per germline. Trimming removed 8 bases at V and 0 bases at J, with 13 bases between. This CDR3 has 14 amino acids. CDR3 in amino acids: CASQGGGSNYGYTF. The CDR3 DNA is TGTGCCAGCCAGGGAGGGGGGTCTAACTATGGCTACACCTTC.

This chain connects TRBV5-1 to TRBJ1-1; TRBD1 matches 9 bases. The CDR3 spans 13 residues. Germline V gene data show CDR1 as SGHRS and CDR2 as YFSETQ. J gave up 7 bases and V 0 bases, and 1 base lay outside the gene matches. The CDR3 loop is CASSLGGQGEAFF. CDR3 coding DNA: TGCGCCAGCAGCTTGGGGGGACAGGGTGAAGCTTTCTTT. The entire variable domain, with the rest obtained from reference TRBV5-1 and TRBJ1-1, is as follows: KAGVTQTPRYLIKTRGQQVTLSCSPISGHRSVSWYQQTPGQGLQFLFEYFSETQRNKGNFPGRFSGRQFSNSRSEMNVSTLELGDSALYLCASSLGGQGEAFFGQGTRLTVV.

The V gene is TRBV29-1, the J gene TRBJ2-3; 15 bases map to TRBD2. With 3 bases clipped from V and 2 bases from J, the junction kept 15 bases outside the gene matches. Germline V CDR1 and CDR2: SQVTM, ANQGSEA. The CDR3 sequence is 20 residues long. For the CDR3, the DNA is TGCAGCGTTGAGGTCCCGCCGACGGGACTAGCGGGAGGCCCCACAGATACGCAGTATTTT. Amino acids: CSVEVPPTGLAGGPTDTQYF.

CDR3 in amino acids: CASSEPGQGAEAFF. The DNA for the CDR3 is TGTGCCAGCAGTGAACCGGGACAGGGGGCTGAAGCTTTCTTT. J is TRBJ1-1 and V is TRBV25-1, with 11 bases lining up with TRBD1. V shed 2 bases and J 6 bases; nucleotides not matched to a gene: 2. Germline CDR1 MGHDK, CDR2 SYGVNS. The CDR3 spans 14 residues. Together with reference TRBV25-1 and TRBJ1-1, the CDR3 gives the full variable domain: EADIYQTPRYLVIGTGKKITLECSQTMGHDKMYWYQQDPGMELHLIHYSYGVNSTEKGDLSSESTVSRIRTEHFPLTLESARPSHTSQYLCASSEPGQGAEAFFGQGTRLTVV.

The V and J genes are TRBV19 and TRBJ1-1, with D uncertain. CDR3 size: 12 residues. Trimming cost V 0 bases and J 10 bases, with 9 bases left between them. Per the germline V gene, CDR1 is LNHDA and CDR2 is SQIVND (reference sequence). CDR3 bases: TGTGCCAGTAGTATAGAAGCAGGTCCAGCTTTCTTT. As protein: CASSIEAGPAFF.

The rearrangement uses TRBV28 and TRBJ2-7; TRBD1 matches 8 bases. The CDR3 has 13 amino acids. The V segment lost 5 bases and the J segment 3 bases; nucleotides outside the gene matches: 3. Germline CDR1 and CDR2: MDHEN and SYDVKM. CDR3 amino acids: CASSVDRGYEQYF. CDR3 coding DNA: TGTGCCAGCAGTGTAGACAGGGGCTACGAGCAGTACTTC.

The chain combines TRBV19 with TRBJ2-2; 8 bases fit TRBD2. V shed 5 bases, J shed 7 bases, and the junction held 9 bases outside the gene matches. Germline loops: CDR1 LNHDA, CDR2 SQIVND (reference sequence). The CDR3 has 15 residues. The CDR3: CASSPNRGGIGELFF. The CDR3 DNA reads TGTGCCAGTAGTCCGAACCGGGGGGGGATCGGGGAGCTGTTTTTT.

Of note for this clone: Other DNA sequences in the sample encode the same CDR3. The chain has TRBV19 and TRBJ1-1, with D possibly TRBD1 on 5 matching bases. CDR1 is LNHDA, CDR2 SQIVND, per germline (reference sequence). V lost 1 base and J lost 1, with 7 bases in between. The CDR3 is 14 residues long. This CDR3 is CASSIGQGNTEAFF. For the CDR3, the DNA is TGTGCCAGTAGTATAGGCCAGGGGAACACTGAAGCTTTCTTT.

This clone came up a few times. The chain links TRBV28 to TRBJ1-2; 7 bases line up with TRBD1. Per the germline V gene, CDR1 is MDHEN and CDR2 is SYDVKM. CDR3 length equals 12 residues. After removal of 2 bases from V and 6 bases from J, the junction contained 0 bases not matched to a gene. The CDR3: CASSLGTDGYTF. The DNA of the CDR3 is TGTGCCAGCAGTTTAGGGACAGATGGCTACACCTTC.

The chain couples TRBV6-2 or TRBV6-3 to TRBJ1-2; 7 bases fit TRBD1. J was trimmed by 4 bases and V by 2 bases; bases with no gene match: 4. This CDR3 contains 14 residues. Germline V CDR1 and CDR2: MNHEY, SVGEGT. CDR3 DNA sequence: TGTGCCAGCAGTTACCCGGGACAGATCTATGGCTACACCTTC. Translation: CASSYPGQIYGYTF.

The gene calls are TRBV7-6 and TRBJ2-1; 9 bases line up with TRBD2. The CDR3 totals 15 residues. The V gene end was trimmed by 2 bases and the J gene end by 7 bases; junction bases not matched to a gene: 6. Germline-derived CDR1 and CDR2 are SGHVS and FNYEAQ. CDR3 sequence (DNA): TGTGCCAGCAGCTTAACTAGCGGGTTCGCTAATGAGCAGTTCTTC. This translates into CASSLTSGFANEQFF.

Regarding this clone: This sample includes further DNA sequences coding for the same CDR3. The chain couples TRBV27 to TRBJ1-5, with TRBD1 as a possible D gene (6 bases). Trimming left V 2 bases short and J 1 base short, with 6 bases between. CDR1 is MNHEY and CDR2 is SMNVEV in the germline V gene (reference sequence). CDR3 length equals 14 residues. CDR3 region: CASSLQGSNQPQHF. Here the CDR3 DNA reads TGTGCCAGCAGTTTACAGGGGAGCAATCAGCCCCAGCATTTT.

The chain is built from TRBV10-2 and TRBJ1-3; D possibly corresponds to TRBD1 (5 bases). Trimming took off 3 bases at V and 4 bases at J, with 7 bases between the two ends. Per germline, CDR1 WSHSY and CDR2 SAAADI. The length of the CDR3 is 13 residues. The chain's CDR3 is CASSEHRGNTIYF. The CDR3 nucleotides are TGCGCCAGCAGTGAACACAGGGGAAACACCATATATTTT.

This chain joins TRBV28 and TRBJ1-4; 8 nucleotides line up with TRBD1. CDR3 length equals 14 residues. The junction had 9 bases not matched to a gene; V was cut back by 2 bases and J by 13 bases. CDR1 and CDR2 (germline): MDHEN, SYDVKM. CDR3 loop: CASSLGATGGRLFF. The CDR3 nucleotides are TGTGCCAGCAGTTTAGGTGCCACAGGGGGTAGACTGTTTTTT. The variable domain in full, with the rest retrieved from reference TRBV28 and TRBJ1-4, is DVKVTQSSRYLVKRTGEKVFLECVQDMDHENMFWYRQDPGLGLRLIYFSYDVKMKEKGDIPEGYSVSREKKERFSLILESASTNQTSMYLCASSLGATGGRLFFGSGTQLSVL.

Written as DNA, the CDR3 is TGTGCCAGCAGTGATGGGGGGACAGGCAATTCACCCCTCCACTTT. Encoded protein: CASSDGGTGNSPLHF. J is TRBJ1-6 and V is TRBV6-1, with 8 bases identical to TRBD1. CDR3 size: 15 residues. Trimming cost V 3 bases and J 7 bases; bases outside gene matches: 5. The V gene's germline CDR1 is MNHNS and CDR2 SASEGT.

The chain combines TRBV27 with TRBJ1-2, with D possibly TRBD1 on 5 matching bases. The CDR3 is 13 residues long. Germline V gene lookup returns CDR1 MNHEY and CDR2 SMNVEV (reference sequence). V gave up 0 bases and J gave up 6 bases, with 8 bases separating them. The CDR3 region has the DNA TGTGCCAGCAGTTTATCAAGGGGCCATGGCTACACCTTC. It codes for CASSLSRGHGYTF.